The 22 T cell receptor beta chains reported below all come from one sample, sequenced in a study of shared clonotypes between healthy human individuals. Assay used: immunoSEQ multiplex PCR; TCRdb lists only in-frame clones, some missing. The table shows millions of clones, with approximately 95% occurring only once. Sequencing was performed on naive CD4+ T cells from PBMCs. Subset specified: CD45RA+ positively selected. These receptors were collected from a man aged 18 to 29 in good health. Some clones in this sample may be carry-over from other donors' samples.

The chain combines TRBV28 with TRBJ1-2; 8 nucleotides line up with TRBD1. Trimming cost V 10 bases and J 6 bases; bases outside gene matches: 16. The germline V gene has CDR1 MDHEN and CDR2 SYDVKM. The CDR3 loop spans 15 amino acids. CDR3 loop: CATSRPGGLTDGYTF. The CDR3 DNA reads as TGTGCCACATCGCGGCCAGGGGGCCTTACAGATGGCTACACCTTC.

The V gene is TRBV5-1, the J gene TRBJ2-3; the D gene is possibly TRBD2 (5 bases). CDR1 is SGHRS and CDR2 is YFSETQ in the germline V gene. The CDR3 totals 15 residues. V lost 6 bases to trimming and J lost 0 bases, with 14 bases between them. Here the CDR3 DNA reads TGCGCCAGCAATCGGGTTAGCGCAAGCACAGATACGCAGTATTTT. As protein: CASNRVSASTDTQYF.

The V gene is TRBV7-3, the J gene TRBJ2-5; D gene uncertain. This CDR3 region has 12 residues. Germline V gene sequence: CDR1 SGHTA, CDR2 FQGTGA. Between the trimmed V and J ends, which lost 4 bases and 7 bases, there was a span of 10 bases. This chain's CDR3 is CASSSPAATQYF. The CDR3 nucleotides are TGTGCCAGCAGCTCACCAGCCGCGACCCAGTACTTC.

This clone was seen a single time. The rearrangement links TRBV30 to TRBJ2-7; TRBD1 agrees at 9 bases. This CDR3 spans 13 amino acids. Germline V gives CDR1 GTSNPN, CDR2 SVGIG (reference sequence). J gave up 0 bases and V 5 bases, and 2 bases lay outside the gene matches. CDR3 loop: CAWGTGPSYEQYF. DNA of the CDR3: TGTGCCTGGGGGACAGGGCCCTCCTACGAGCAGTACTTC.

The rearrangement links TRBV19 to TRBJ2-7, with D hard to call. The V and J ends lost 3 bases and 0 bases respectively, with 9 bases between them. Germline V CDR1 and CDR2: LNHDA, SQIVND (reference sequence). The CDR3 is 14 residues long. CDR3 sequence: CASSIRENSYEQYF. For the CDR3, the DNA is TGTGCCAGTAGTATCCGCGAAAACTCCTACGAGCAGTACTTC. The full variable domain, in which reference TRBV19 and TRBJ2-7 provide the parts outside the CDR3, is DGGITQSPKYLFRKEGQNVTLSCEQNLNHDAMYWYRQDPGQGLRLIYYSQIVNDFQKGDIAEGYSVSREKKESFPLTVTSAQKNPTAFYLCASSIRENSYEQYFGPGTRLTVT.

This rearrangement joins TRBV11-2 to TRBJ2-3; TRBD2 aligns across 7 bases. The CDR3 spans 16 residues. Germline CDR1 reads SGHAT; CDR2 reads FQNNGV. V lost 5 bases, J lost 5 bases, and 13 bases stayed unmatched. The CDR3 sequence: CASSLRGQRDGDTQYF. Here the CDR3 DNA reads TGTGCCAGCAGCCTCAGAGGTCAGCGGGATGGAGATACGCAGTATTTT.

This clone is a singleton in its sample. This sequence joins TRBV29-1 and TRBJ2-3; D ambiguous. The germline V gene has CDR1 SQVTM and CDR2 ANQGSEA. The CDR3 runs to 12 residues. V dropped 3 bases and J dropped 0 bases, with 4 bases sitting between them. CDR3 sequence (DNA): TGCAGCGTTGACACTAGCACAGATACGCAGTATTTT. Residues: CSVDTSTDTQYF.

This clone was observed a few times. V is TRBV7-3 and J is TRBJ2-2; D might be TRBD2 (6 bases). Germline V CDR1 and CDR2: SGHTA, FQGTGA. The CDR3 runs to 16 residues. The V gene lost 5 bases and the J gene lost 0 bases, with 13 bases spanning the gap. CDR3: CASSQGLTANTGELFF. The CDR3, as DNA: TGTGCCAGCAGCCAGGGACTTACCGCGAACACCGGGGAGCTGTTTTTT. The complete variable domain, with remaining parts taken from reference TRBV7-3 and TRBJ2-2, reads GAGVSQTPSNKVTEKGKYVELRCDPISGHTALYWYRQSLGQGPEFLIYFQGTGAADDSGLPNDRFFAVRPEGSVSTLKIQRTERGDSAVYLCASSQGLTANTGELFFGEGSRLTVL.

CDR3 sequence: CASSYWGDHEQYF. For the CDR3, the DNA is TGTGCCAGCAGTTACTGGGGGGACCACGAGCAGTACTTC. The chain employs TRBV6-5 and TRBJ2-7; tentative D call: TRBD2 (6 bases). Germline-derived CDR1 and CDR2 are MNHEY and SVGAGI. The CDR3 is made up of 13 amino acids. V lost 1 base, J lost 5 bases, and 9 bases lay in between.

The rearrangement links TRBV6-1 to TRBJ2-5, with D unresolved. Near its end, the DNA agrees better with TRBJ2-7, so the J call may be wrong. This CDR3 spans 13 amino acids. Germline lookup yields CDR1 MNHNS and CDR2 SASEGT. CDR3 residues: CASSERVDYEQYF. CDR3 sequence (DNA): TGTGCCAGCAGTGAAAGGGTGGATTACGAGCAGTACTTC.

Details on this clone: Other DNA sequences within the sample encode an identical CDR3. The gene calls are TRBV2 and TRBJ2-7, with D maybe TRBD1 (6 bases). Germline V gives CDR1 SNHLY, CDR2 FYNNEI. V shed 10 bases and J shed 10 bases, with 23 bases lying between them. The CDR3 extends over 13 amino acids. In DNA, the CDR3 is TGTGCCACCCGGACGGAAATTGTGGGACAACAGTACTTC. Its protein is CATRTEIVGQQYF.

This rearrangement joins TRBV6-1 to TRBJ2-1, with TRBD1 identical over 10 bases. This CDR3 spans 13 amino acids. V lost 6 bases to trimming and J lost 8 bases; unmatched junction nucleotides: 4. Per the germline V gene, CDR1 is MNHNS and CDR2 is SASEGT. This CDR3 reads CASSGTGAYEQFF. CDR3 nucleotide sequence: TGTGCCAGCAGCGGGACAGGGGCTTATGAGCAGTTCTTC.

The genes are TRBV6-5 and TRBJ1-1; D is perhaps TRBD1 (6 bases). The germline CDR1 and CDR2 sequences are MNHEY and SVGAGI. The CDR3 loop spans 13 amino acids. Trimming left V 8 bases short and J 4 bases short, with 14 bases between. The DNA for the CDR3 is TGTGCCAGCGGATCTCAGGGGAGCACTGAAGCTTTCTTT. The encoded protein is CASGSQGSTEAFF.

The chain combines TRBV5-1 with TRBJ2-2, with 8 bases lining up with TRBD2. Germline V gene sequence: CDR1 SGHRS, CDR2 YFSETQ. This CDR3 contains 16 residues. The V and J ends lost 0 bases and 6 bases, in that order; junction bases with no gene match: 7. The CDR3: CASSLEGGRTAGELFF. CDR3 coding DNA: TGCGCCAGCAGCTTGGAGGGCGGGAGGACCGCCGGGGAGCTGTTTTTT.

The CDR3 reads CASSFNEQFF. The CDR3 nucleotides read TGTGCCAGCAGCTTTAATGAGCAGTTCTTC. This chain connects TRBV11-2 to TRBJ2-1; D is unclear. CDR3 length: 10 residues. Looked up from germline, CDR1 is SGHAT and CDR2 is FQNNGV. V was cut by 3 bases and J by 7 bases, with 1 base left in between.

The chain uses TRBV5-6 and TRBJ1-1, with D uncertain. CDR3 length equals 12 residues. Trimming shortened V by 3 bases and J by 5 bases, and 8 bases separated the two germline ends. The V gene's germline CDR1 is SGHDT and CDR2 YYEEEE. This CDR3 is CASSSHGTEAFF. The CDR3 DNA sequence: TGTGCCAGCAGCTCCCACGGGACTGAAGCTTTCTTT.

The genes are TRBV11-2 and TRBJ2-7; maybe TRBD1 (6 bases). Germline-derived CDR1 and CDR2 are SGHAT and FQNNGV. V dropped 4 bases and J dropped 2 bases, with 12 bases sitting between them. The CDR3 runs to 14 residues. CDR3: CASSSGRGTYEQYF. CDR3 sequence (DNA): TGTGCCAGCAGCTCCGGCAGGGGCACCTACGAGCAGTACTTC. Variable domain in full (rest from reference TRBV11-2 and TRBJ2-7): EAGVAQSPRYKIIEKRQSVAFWCNPISGHATLYWYQQILGQGPKLLIQFQNNGVVDDSQLPKDRFSAERLKGVDSTLKIQPAKLEDSAVYLCASSSGRGTYEQYFGPGTRLTVT.

A note on this clone: The sample has other DNA sequences that encode this CDR3 too. The rearrangement links TRBV28 to TRBJ2-7; maybe TRBD1 (6 bases). CDR1 and CDR2 from the germline V gene are MDHEN and SYDVKM. This CDR3 is built from 13 residues. V lost 6 bases and J 2 bases, leaving 11 bases between the germline ends. The CDR3 sequence: CASSLTGPYEQYF. The CDR3 bases are TGTGCCAGCAGCCTGACAGGACCCTACGAGCAGTACTTC.

The rearrangement links TRBV5-6 to TRBJ2-2; D may be TRBD2 (6 bases). CDR3 length equals 16 residues. Germline V gives CDR1 SGHDT, CDR2 YYEEEE. The ends were cut back, 2 bases at V and 6 bases at J, with 17 bases in the middle. In DNA form, the CDR3 reads TGTGCCAGCAGCTTAGGCCTTCGCAGGGAGGCCGGGGAGCTGTTTTTT. Residues: CASSLGLRREAGELFF.

This chain joins TRBV5-4 and TRBJ2-1; TRBD2 matches 8 bases. Germline V gene sequence: CDR1 SGHNT, CDR2 YYREEE (reference sequence). J gave up 7 bases and V 5 bases, and 11 bases lay outside the gene matches. This CDR3 contains 15 residues. The CDR3 here is CASRSGASGRNEQFF. The DNA of the CDR3 is TGTGCCAGCAGATCGGGGGCCAGCGGGAGAAATGAGCAGTTCTTC.

V usage is TRBV6-5 and J usage is TRBJ2-3; no clear D. Germline CDR1 and CDR2: MNHEY and SVGAGI. The CDR3 is 13 residues long. V dropped 0 bases and J dropped 6 bases, with 7 bases sitting between them. DNA of the CDR3: TGTGCCAGCAGTTACTCGAATGGGGATACGCAGTATTTT. Protein sequence: CASSYSNGDTQYF.

The chain has TRBV5-1 and TRBJ2-5; D may match TRBD1 or TRBD2 (5 bases each). The CDR3 contains 16 residues. Trimming took 0 bases from V and 1 from J, leaving 13 bases between them. Germline V gives CDR1 SGHRS, CDR2 YFSETQ. The CDR3 DNA sequence: TGCGCCAGCAGCTTGGGTATCGGGGCCCCCCAAGAGACCCAGTACTTC. Amino acid sequence: CASSLGIGAPQETQYF.